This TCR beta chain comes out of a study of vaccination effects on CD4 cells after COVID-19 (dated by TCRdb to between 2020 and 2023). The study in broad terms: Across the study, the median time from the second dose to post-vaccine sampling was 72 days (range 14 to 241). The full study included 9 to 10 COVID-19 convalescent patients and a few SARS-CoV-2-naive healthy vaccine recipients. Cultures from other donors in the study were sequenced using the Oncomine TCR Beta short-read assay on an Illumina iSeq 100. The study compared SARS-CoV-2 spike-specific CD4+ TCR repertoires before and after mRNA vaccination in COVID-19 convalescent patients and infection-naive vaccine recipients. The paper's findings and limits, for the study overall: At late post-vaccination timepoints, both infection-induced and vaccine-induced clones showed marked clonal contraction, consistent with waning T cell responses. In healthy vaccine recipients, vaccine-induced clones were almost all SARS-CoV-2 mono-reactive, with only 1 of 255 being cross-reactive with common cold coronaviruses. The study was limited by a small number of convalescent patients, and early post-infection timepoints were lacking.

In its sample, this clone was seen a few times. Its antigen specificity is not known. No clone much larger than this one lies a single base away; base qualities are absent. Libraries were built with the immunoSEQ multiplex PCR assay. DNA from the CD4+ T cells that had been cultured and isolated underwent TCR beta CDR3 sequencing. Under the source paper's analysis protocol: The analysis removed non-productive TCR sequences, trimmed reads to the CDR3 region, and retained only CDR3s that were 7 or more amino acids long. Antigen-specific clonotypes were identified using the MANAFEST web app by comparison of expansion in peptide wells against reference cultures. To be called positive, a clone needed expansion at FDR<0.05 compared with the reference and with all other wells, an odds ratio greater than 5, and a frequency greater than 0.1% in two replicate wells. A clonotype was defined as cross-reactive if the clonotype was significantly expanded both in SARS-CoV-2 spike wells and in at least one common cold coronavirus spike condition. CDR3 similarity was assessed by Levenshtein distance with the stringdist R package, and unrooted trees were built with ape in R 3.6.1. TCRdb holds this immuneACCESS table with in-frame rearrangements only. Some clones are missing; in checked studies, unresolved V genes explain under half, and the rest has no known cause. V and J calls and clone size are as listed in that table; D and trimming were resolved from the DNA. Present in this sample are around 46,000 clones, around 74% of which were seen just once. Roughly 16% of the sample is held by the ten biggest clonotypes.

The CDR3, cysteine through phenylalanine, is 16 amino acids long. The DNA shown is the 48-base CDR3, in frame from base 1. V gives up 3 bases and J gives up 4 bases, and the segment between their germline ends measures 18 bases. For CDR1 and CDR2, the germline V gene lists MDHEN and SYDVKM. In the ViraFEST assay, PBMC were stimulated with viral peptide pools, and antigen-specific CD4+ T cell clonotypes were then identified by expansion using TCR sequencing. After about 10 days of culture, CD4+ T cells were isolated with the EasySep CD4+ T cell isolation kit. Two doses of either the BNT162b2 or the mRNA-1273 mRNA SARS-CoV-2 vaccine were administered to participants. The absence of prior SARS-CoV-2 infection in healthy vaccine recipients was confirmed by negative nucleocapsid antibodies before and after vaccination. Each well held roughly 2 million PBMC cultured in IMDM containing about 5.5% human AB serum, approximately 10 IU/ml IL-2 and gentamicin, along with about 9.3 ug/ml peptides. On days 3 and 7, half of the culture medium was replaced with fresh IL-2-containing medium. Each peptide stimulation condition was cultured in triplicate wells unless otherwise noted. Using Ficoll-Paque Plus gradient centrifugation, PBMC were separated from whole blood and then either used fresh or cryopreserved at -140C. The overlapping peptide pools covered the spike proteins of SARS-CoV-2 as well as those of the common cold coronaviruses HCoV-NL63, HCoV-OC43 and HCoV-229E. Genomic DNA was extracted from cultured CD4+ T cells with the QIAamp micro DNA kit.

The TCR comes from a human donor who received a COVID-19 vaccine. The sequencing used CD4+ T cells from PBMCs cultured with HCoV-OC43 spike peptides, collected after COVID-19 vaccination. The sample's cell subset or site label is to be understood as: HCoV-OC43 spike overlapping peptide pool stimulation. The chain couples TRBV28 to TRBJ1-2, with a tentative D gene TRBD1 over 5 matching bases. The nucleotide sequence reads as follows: TGTGCCAGCAGTTTGGGATCGGGGGATGTGGGCTATGGCTACACCTTC. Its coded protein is CASSLGSGDVGYGYTF.